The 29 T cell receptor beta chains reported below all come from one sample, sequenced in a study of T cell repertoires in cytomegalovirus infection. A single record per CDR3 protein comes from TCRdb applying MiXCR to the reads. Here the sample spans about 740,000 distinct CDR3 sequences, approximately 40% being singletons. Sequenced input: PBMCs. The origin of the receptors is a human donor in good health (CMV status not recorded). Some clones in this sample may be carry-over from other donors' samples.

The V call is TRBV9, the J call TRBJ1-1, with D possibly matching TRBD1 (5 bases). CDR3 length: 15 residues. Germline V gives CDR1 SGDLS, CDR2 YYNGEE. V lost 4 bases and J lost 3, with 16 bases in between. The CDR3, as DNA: TGTGCCAGCAGCTTTAGTGGGGCACCGGACACTGAAGCTTTCTTT. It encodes CASSFSGAPDTEAFF.

CDR3 loop: CASRLKQGGGTEAFF. The CDR3 DNA reads TGTGCCAGCAGGTTGAAACAGGGGGGAGGCACTGAAGCTTTCTTT. The rearrangement links TRBV12-3 or TRBV12-4 to TRBJ1-1; 8 bases line up with TRBD1. Trimming at V came to 6 bases and at J to 4 bases, leaving 10 bases not matched to a gene. The CDR3 extends over 15 amino acids.

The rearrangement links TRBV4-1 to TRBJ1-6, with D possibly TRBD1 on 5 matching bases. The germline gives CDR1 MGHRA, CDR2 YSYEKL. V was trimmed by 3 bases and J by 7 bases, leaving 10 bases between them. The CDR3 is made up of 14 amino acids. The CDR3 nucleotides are TGCGCCAGCAGCCAGAGGGGAGGGAATTCACCCCTCCACTTT. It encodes CASSQRGGNSPLHF.

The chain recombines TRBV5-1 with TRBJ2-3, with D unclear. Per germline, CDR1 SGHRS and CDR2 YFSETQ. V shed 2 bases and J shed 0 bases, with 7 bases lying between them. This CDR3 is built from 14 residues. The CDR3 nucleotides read TGCGCCAGCAGCTTCGCCAGTAGCACAGATACGCAGTATTTT. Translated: CASSFASSTDTQYF. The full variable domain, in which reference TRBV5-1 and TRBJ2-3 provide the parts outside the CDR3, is KAGVTQTPRYLIKTRGQQVTLSCSPISGHRSVSWYQQTPGQGLQFLFEYFSETQRNKGNFPGRFSGRQFSNSRSEMNVSTLELGDSALYLCASSFASSTDTQYFGPGTRLTVL.

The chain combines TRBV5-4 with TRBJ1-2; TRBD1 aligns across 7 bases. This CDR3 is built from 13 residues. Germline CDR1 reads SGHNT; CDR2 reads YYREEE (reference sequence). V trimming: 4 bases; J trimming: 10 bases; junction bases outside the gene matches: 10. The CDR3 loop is CASSPRTGPDYTF. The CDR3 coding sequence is TGTGCCAGCAGCCCGAGGACAGGCCCGGACTACACCTTC.

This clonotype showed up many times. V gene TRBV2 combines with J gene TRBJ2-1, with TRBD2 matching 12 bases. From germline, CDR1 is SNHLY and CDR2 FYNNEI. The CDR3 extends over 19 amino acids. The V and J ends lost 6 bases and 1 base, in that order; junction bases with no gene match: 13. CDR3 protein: CASRQGLAGGPGSYNEQFF. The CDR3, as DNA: TGTGCCAGCAGACAAGGGCTAGCGGGAGGGCCCGGGTCCTACAATGAGCAGTTCTTC.

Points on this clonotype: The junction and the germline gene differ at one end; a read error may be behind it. This CDR3 reads CDSSITSGRSNEQFF. As DNA, the CDR3 is TGTGACAGTAGTATTACTAGCGGAAGATCAAATGAGCAGTTCTTC. The gene calls are TRBV19 and TRBJ2-1, with 8 bases aligning to TRBD2. The CDR3 is 15 amino acids. Germline-derived CDR1 and CDR2 are LNHDA and SQIVND (reference sequence).

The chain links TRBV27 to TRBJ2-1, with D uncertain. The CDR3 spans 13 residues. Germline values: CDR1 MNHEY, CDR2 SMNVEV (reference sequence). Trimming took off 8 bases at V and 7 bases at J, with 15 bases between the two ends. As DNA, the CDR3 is TGTGCCAGCTCCTCTCAGTATTATAATGAGCAGTTCTTC. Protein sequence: CASSSQYYNEQFF.

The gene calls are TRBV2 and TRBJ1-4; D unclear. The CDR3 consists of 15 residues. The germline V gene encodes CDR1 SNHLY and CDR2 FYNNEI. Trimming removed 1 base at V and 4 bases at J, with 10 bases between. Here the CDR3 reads CASSEGSRSNEKLFF. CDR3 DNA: TGTGCCAGCAGTGAAGGGAGCAGAAGTAATGAAAAACTGTTTTTT.

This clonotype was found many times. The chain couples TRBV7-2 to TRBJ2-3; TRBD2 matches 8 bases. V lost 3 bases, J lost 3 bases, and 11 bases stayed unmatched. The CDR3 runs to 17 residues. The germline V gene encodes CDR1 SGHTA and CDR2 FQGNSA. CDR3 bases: TGTGCCAGCAGCTTTAGGCCGACTAGCGTTCTAACAGATACGCAGTATTTT. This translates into CASSFRPTSVLTDTQYF.

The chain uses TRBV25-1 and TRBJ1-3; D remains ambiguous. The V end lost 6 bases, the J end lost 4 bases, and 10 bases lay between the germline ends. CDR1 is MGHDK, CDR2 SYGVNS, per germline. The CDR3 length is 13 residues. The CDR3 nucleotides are TGTGCCAGCAGCCAGCCAGGAGGAAACACCATATATTTT. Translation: CASSQPGGNTIYF.

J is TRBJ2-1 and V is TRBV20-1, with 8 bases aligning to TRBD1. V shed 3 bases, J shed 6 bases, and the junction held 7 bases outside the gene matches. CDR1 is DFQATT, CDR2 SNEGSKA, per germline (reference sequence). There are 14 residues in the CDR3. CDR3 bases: TGCAGTGCTAGTCGGGGGACAGGCGGCAATGAGCAGTTCTTC. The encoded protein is CSASRGTGGNEQFF.

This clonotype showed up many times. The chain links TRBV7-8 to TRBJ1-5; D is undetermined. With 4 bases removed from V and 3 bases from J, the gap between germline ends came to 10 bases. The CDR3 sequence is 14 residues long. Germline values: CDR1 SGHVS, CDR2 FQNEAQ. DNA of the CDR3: TGTGCCAGCAGCTCAGGAAGACCCAATCAGCCCCAGCATTTT. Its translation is CASSSGRPNQPQHF.

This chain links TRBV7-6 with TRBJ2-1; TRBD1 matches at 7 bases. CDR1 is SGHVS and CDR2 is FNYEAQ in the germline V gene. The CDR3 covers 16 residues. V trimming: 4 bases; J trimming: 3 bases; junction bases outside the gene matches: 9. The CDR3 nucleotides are TGTGCCAGCAGCTCTACTGGTCAGGGGGTCTACAATGAGCAGTTCTTC. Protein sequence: CASSSTGQGVYNEQFF.

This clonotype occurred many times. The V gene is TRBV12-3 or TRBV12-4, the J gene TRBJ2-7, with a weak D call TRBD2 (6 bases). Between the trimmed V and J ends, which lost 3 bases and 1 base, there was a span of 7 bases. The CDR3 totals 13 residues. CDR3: CASSFGGSYEQYF. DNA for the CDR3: TGTGCCAGCAGTTTCGGGGGTTCCTACGAGCAGTACTTC.

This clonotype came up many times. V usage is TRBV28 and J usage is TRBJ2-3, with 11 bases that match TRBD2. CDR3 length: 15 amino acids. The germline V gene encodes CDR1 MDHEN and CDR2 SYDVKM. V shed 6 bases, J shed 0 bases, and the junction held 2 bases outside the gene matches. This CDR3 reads CASRPSGRSTDTQYF. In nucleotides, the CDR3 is TGTGCCAGCAGGCCTAGCGGGAGGAGCACAGATACGCAGTATTTT.

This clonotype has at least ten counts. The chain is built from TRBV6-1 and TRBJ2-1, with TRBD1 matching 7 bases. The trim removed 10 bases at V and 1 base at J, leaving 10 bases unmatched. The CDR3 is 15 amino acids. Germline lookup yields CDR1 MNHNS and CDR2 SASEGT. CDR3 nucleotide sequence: TGTGCCACCGACAGGGTCGCAGTGTCCTACAATGAGCAGTTCTTC. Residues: CATDRVAVSYNEQFF.

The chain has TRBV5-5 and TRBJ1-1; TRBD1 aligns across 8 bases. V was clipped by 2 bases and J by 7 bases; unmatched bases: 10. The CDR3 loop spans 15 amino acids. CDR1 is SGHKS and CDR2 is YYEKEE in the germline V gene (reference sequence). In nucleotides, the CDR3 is TGTGCCAGCAGCTTATCAGGGGGCGCAAAATATGAAGCTTTCTTT. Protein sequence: CASSLSGGAKYEAFF. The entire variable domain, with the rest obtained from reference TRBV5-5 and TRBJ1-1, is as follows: DAGVTQSPTHLIKTRGQQVTLRCSPISGHKSVSWYQQVLGQGPQFIFQYYEKEERGRGNFPDRFSARQFPNYSSELNVNALLLGDSALYLCASSLSGGAKYEAFFGQGTRLTVV.

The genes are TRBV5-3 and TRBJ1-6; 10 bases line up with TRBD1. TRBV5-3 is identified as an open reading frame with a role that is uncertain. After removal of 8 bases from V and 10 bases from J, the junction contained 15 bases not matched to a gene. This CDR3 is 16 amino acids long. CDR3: CASSLDFDRGRSPLHF. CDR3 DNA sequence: TGTGCCAGCAGCCTGGACTTTGACAGGGGGCGATCACCCCTCCACTTT.

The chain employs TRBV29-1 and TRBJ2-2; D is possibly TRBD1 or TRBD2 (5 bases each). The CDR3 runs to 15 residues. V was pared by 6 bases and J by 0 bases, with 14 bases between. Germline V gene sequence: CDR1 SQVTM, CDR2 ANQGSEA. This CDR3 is CSVGRGATNTGELFF. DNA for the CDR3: TGCAGCGTGGGTCGGGGCGCAACGAACACCGGGGAGCTGTTTTTT.

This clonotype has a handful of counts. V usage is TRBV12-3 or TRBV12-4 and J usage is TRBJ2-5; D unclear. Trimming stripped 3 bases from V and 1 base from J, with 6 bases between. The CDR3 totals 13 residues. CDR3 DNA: TGTGCCAGCAGTTTCAAGGGCCAAGAGACCCAGTACTTC. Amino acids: CASSFKGQETQYF.

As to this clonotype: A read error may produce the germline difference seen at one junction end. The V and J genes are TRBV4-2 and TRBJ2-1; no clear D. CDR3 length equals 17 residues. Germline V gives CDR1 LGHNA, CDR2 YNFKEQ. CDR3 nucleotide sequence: TGTGCCAGCAGCCAAGAGATTGGCGGCCTGGCCTACAATGAGCTGTTCTTC. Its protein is CASSQEIGGLAYNELFF.

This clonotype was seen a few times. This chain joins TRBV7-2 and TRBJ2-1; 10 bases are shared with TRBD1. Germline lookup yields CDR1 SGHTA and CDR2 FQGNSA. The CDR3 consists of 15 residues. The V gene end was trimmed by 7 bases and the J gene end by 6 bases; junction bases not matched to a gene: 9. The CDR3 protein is CASNDRGLSSNEQFF. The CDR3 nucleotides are TGTGCCAGCAACGACAGGGGGCTAAGTAGCAATGAGCAGTTCTTC.

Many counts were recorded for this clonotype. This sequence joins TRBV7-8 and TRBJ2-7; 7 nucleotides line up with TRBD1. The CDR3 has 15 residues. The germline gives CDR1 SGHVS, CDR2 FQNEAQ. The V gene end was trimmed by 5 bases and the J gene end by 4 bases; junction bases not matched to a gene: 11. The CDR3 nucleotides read TGTGCCAGCAGCACAAGACAGGGTGGGCCGTACGAGCAGTACTTC. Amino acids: CASSTRQGGPYEQYF.

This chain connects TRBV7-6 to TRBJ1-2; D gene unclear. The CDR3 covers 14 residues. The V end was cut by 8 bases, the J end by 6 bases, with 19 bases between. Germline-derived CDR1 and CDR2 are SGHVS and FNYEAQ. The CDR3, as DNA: TGTGCCAGCGCCTTGGGAGGGTGGACGGATGGCTACACCTTC. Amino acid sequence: CASALGGWTDGYTF.

For the CDR3, the DNA is TGCGCCAGCAGTTCCGATCCCGGACAGGAATATAGCAATCAGCCCCAGCATTTT. Protein sequence: CASSSDPGQEYSNQPQHF. This chain connects TRBV23-1 to TRBJ1-5; 7 nucleotides agree with TRBD1. Being an ORF, TRBV23-1 has a function that is uncertain. The trim removed 5 bases at V and 0 bases at J, leaving 13 bases unmatched. This CDR3 contains 18 residues.

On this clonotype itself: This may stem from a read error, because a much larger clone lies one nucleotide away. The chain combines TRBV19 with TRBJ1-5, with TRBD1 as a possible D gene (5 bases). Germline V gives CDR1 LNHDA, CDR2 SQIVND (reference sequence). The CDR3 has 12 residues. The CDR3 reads CASSRDVQPQNF. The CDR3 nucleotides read TGTGCCAGTAGCCGGGACGTTCAGCCCCAGAATTTT.

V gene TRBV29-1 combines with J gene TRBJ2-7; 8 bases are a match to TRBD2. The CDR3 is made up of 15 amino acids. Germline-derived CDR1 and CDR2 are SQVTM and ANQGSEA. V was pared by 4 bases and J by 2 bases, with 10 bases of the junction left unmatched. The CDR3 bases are TGCAGCGTTGGGACCTACATAGCGGGAACCTACGAGCAGTACTTC. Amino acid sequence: CSVGTYIAGTYEQYF.

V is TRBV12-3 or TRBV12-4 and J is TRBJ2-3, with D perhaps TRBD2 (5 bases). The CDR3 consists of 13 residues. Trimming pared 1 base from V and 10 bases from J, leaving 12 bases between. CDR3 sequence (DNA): TGTGCCAGCAGTTTAGAGGGAGTTTCACCGCAGTATTTT. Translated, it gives CASSLEGVSPQYF.